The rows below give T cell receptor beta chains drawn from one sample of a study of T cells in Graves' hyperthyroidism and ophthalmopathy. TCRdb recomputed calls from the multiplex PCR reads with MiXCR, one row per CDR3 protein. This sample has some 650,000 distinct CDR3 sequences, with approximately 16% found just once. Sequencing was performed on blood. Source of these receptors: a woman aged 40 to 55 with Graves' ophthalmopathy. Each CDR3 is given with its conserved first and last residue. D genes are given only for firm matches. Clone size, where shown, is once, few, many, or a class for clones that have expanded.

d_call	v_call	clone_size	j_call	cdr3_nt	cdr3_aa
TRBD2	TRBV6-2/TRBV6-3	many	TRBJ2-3	TGTGCCAGCAGTGGGCAGACTAGCGGGATAGCAGATACGCAGTATTTT	CASSGQTSGIADTQYF
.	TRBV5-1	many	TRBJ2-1	TGCGCCAGCAGCTTCCAGCTCGATGAGCAGTTCTTC	CASSFQLDEQFF
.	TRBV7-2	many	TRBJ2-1	TGTGCCAGCAGCCCATCAGGGAATTCCTACAATGAGCAGTTCTTC	CASSPSGNSYNEQFF
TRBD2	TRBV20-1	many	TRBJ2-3	TGCAGTGCTATGGTGGTGACTAGCGGGTCTACAGATACGCAGTATTTT	CSAMVVTSGSTDTQYF
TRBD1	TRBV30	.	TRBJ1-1	TGTGCCGGCTCGGGACAGGGAGTCACTGAAGCTTTCTTT	CAGSGQGVTEAFF
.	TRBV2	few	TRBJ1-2	TGTGCCAGCAGTGATTGGAGGGAGAACTGGGTCTATGGCTACACCTTC	CASSDWRENWVYGYTF
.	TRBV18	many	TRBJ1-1	TGTGCCAGCCAAGGGGAAAGGGACACTGAAGCTTTCTTT	CASQGERDTEAFF
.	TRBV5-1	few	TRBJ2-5	TGCGCCAGCAGCCCATCAGGGATGTACCAAGAGACCCAGTACTTC	CASSPSGMYQETQYF
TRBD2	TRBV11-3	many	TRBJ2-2	TGTGCCAGCAGCCCCCGGCAGGGACTAGAAAGGGCCGGGGAGCTGTTTTTT	CASSPRQGLERAGELFF
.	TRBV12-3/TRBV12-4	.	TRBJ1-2	TGTGCCAGCAGACCGGTGGGGGCCGTAGGCTACACCTTC	CASRPVGAVGYTF
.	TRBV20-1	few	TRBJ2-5	TGCAGTGCTAGTGGATCTGGGACCCAGTACTTC	CSASGSGTQYF
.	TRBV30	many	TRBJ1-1	TGTGCCTGGAGTAGGGACAAGGAGGGCGCTGAAGCTTTCTTT	CAWSRDKEGAEAFF
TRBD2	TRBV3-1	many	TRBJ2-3	TGTGCCAGCAGCCTACGGAATCTAGCGGGGGGCACAGATACGCAGTATTTT	CASSLRNLAGGTDTQYF
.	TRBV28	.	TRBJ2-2	TGTGCCAGCAGTTTGACAACCCTCACCGGGGAGCTGTTTTTT	CASSLTTLTGELFF
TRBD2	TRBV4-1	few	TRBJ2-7	TGCGCCAGCAGCCTCGTTCCCATAGCGGGAGGAATTTACGAGCAGTACTTC	CASSLVPIAGGIYEQYF
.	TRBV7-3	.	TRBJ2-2	TGTGCCAGCAGCCAACCTGTGAGGGATCTTTCCGGGGAGCTGTTTTTT	CASSQPVRDLSGELFF
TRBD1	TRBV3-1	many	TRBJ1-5	TGTGCCAGCAGCCAGGGACCGGGACAGGTTAACCAGCCCCAGCATTTT	CASSQGPGQVNQPQHF
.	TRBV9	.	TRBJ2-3	TGTGCCAGCAGCGTAGATGTCACAGATACGCAGTATTTT	CASSVDVTDTQYF
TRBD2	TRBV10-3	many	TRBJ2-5	TGTGCCATCAGTGATGGCGGGGGATCCTTACAAGAGACCCAGTACTTC	CAISDGGGSLQETQYF
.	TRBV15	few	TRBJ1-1	TGTGCCACCAGCAGAGATTTTGCCCCGGGCACTGAAGCTTTCTTT	CATSRDFAPGTEAFF
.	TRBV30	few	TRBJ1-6	TGTGCCTGGAGTGTCGTGGGTAGTTCACCCCCCCACTTT	CAWSVVGSSPPHF
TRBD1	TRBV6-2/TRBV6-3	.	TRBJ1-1	TGTGCCAGCAGAGCAGACAGGGGAGGTTTTGCTGAAGCTTTCTTT	CASRADRGGFAEAFF
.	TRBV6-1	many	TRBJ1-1	TGTGCCAGCAGCCAAGTCTTGGGGTCTGAAGCTTTCTTT	CASSQVLGSEAFF
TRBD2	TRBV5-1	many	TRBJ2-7	TGCGCCAGCAGAGTGGCTAGCGGGATTTCCTACGAGCAGTACTTC	CASRVASGISYEQYF
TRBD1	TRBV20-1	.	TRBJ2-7	TGCAGTGCTGCCCGCGACAGGGGTACCCACGAGCAGTACTTC	CSAARDRGTHEQYF
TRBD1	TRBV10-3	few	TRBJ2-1	TGTGCCACCGGAGGACAGGGGGTTTACAATGAGCAGTTCTTC	CATGGQGVYNEQFF
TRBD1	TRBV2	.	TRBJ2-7	TGTGCCAGCAGCCGAAAGTGGCAGGGGGCGAACGAGCAGTACTTC	CASSRKWQGANEQYF
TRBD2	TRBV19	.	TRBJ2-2	TGTGCCAGTAGTACCCTGACTAGCGGGAGAGGGGATAGAACCGGGGAGCTGTTTTTT	CASSTLTSGRGDRTGELFF
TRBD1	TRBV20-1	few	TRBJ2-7	TGCAGTGTACGGACAGGGACCTACGAGCAGTACTTC	CSVRTGTYEQYF
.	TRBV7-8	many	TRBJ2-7	TGTGCCAGCAGTCAAGATAGAGGGAGCGAGCAGTACTTC	CASSQDRGSEQYF
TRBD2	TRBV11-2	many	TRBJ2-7	TGTGCCAGCACCTCGGGGGCTAGCGGGAGTGGCGAGCAGTACTTC	CASTSGASGSGEQYF
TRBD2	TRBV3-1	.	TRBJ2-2	TGTGCCAGCAGCCGAAGCGGGGGGAACGTCGGGGAGCTGTTTTTT	CASSRSGGNVGELFF
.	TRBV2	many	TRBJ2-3	TGTGCCAGCAGTGAAGACACATCAAATACGCAGTATTTT	CASSEDTSNTQYF
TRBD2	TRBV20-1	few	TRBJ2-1	TGCAGTGCTATAGCACAGGATGCCAGACTAGCGGGATACAATGAGCAGTTCTTC	CSAIAQDARLAGYNEQFF
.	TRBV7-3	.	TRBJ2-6	TGTGCCAGCAGCCCCCACCGAGTAGGAACTGGGGCCAACGTCCTGACTTTC	CASSPHRVGTGANVLTF
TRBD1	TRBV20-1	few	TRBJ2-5	TGCAGTGCTAGGGGACAGGGAAACCAAGAGACCCAGTACTTC	CSARGQGNQETQYF
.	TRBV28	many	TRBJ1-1	TGTGCCAGCAGTCCCATCCAACAGGGGAACACTGAAGCTTTCTTT	CASSPIQQGNTEAFF
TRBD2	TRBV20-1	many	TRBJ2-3	TGCAGTGCACCACTAGCGGGGCCCACAGATACGCAGTATTTT	CSAPLAGPTDTQYF
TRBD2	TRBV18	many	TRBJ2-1	TGTGCCAGCTCACCACCGGGACTAGCGATTAATGAGCAGTTCTTC	CASSPPGLAINEQFF
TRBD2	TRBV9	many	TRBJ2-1	TGTGCCAGCAGCCCAGCGGGTGGCGGGAGGCGGCATGAGCAGTTCTTC	CASSPAGGGRRHEQFF
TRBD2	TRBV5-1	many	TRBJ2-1	TGCGCCAGCAGCAGCTCCCTAAGCGGGAGGGCCTACAATGAGCAGTTCTTC	CASSSSLSGRAYNEQFF
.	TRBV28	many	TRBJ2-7	TGTGCCAGCAGGGGCTACGGGAGAGACCTCTACGAGCAGTACTTC	CASRGYGRDLYEQYF
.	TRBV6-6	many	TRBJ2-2	TGTGCCAGCAGTTACGAGGGACCCAACACCGGGGAGCTGTTTTTT	CASSYEGPNTGELFF